This T cell receptor (beta chain) originates from a study of identical twins. Study-wide results and caveats: Analyses of zero insertions could, in part, be confounded by invariant MAIT and iNKT cells. Insertions were fewer in abundant cord blood beta clonotypes, whereas memory repertoires showed none of this pattern.

Trimming took off 4 bases at V and 6 bases at J, with 10 bases between the two ends. The CDR3 is made up of 13 amino acids. Germline V gives CDR1 KGHSH, CDR2 LQKENI. There are a few counts of this clonotype. The antigen is unknown. The cDNA had a unique molecular identifier and a template-switch universal primer site. TCRdb itself ran the 5' RACE reads through MiXCR, one entry per CDR3 protein. Altogether 1,800,000 or so distinct CDR3 sequences are present, roughly 35% being singletons, with the ten largest covering over 0.25%. All donors were healthy Caucasians. This chain joins TRBV18 and TRBJ2-4; tentative D call: TRBD1 (6 bases). Material: cord blood. The clonotype comes from a newborn girl in good health. In DNA, the CDR3 is TGTGCCAGCTCACGGGGGCCGGGAAACATTCAGTACTTC. This codes for CASSRGPGNIQYF.